The 29 T cell receptor beta chains below all came from one sample that was sequenced in a study of T-cell memory formation after mild COVID-19. TCRdb used MiXCR to reprocess the 5' RACE reads, holding one entry per CDR3 protein. The sample lists roughly 450,000 distinct CDR3 sequences, more than 15% seen once, with 20% to 25% in the top ten. The sequencing sample was made of PBMCs or a T cell subset sorted from them (not recorded which). The receptors were sampled from a man aged 18 to 30 who had mild COVID-19 (a few samples of this study predate the infection). Cell type and time point are not known.

The gene calls are TRBV14 and TRBJ2-7; the match to TRBD2 covers 9 bases. Germline values: CDR1 SGHDN, CDR2 FVKESK. Trimming took 4 bases from V and 2 from J; bases not matched to a gene: 9. This CDR3 spans 16 amino acids. CDR3 protein: CASSRQGLAITYEQYV. CDR3 DNA: TGTGCCAGCAGCCGGCAAGGACTAGCGATTACCTACGAGCAGTACGTC.

The chain is built from TRBV5-1 and TRBJ2-6; D unclear. The germline V gene has CDR1 SGHRS and CDR2 YFSETQ. The CDR3 extends over 16 amino acids. The germline V and J ends were trimmed by 0 bases and 0 bases, with 7 bases remaining between them. In DNA form, the CDR3 reads TGCGCCAGCAGCTTGGGAGGTTCCTCTGGGGCCAACGTCCTGACTTTC. Translation: CASSLGGSSGANVLTF. Full variable domain (missing parts from reference TRBV5-1 and TRBJ2-6): KAGVTQTPRYLIKTRGQQVTLSCSPISGHRSVSWYQQTPGQGLQFLFEYFSETQRNKGNFPGRFSGRQFSNSRSEMNVSTLELGDSALYLCASSLGGSSGANVLTFGAGSRLTVL.

The chain recombines TRBV9 with TRBJ2-3, with 9 nucleotides matching TRBD2. Germline V gene lookup returns CDR1 SGDLS and CDR2 YYNGEE. CDR3 size: 16 residues. Losses at the gene ends were 2 bases for V and 2 bases for J; bases not matched to a gene: 6. The CDR3 spells CASSVFAGGITDTQYF. As DNA, the CDR3 is TGTGCCAGCAGCGTTTTCGCGGGGGGGATCACAGATACGCAGTATTTT.

The CDR3 DNA follows: TGTGCCAGCAGTGGGACTAGCGGGGCCTCCGAGCAGTACGTC. Translating gives CASSGTSGASEQYV. This chain connects TRBV2 to TRBJ2-7, with TRBD2 identical over 12 bases. Per the germline V gene, CDR1 is SNHLY and CDR2 is FYNNEI. This CDR3 is built from 14 residues. J gave up 6 bases and V 4 bases, and 4 bases lay outside the gene matches.

A few counts support this clonotype. The gene calls are TRBV4-3 and TRBJ1-1; weak D call: TRBD1 (5 bases). There are 14 residues in the CDR3. The ends were cut back, 4 bases at V and 4 bases at J, with 13 bases in the middle. Germline V gives CDR1 LGHNA, CDR2 YSLEER. CDR3 nucleotide sequence: TGCGCCAGCAGCCGAATGGACGGGACCACTGAAGCTTTCTTT. This translates into CASSRMDGTTEAFF.

This clonotype turned up a few times. J is TRBJ2-3 and V is TRBV6-5, with 12 nucleotides matching TRBD2. CDR1 is MNHEY and CDR2 is SVGAGI in the germline V gene. V shed 8 bases, J shed 7 bases, and the junction held 4 bases outside the gene matches. This CDR3 contains 13 residues. The chain's CDR3 is CASASGGVYTQYF. The CDR3 nucleotides read TGTGCCAGCGCTAGCGGGGGGGTATATACGCAGTATTTT.

This clonotype was recorded a few times. CDR3 nucleotide sequence: TGTGCCAGCAGTGACCTGCGACGGGGGACTAATGAAAAACTGTTTTTT. Encoded protein: CASSDLRRGTNEKLFF. The chain is built from TRBV25-1 and TRBJ1-4; the D gene is possibly TRBD1 (5 bases). Germline assignment: CDR1 MGHDK and CDR2 SYGVNS. The V gene lost 3 bases and the J gene lost 2 bases, with 13 bases spanning the gap. This CDR3 comprises 16 residues.

The chain has TRBV5-4 and TRBJ2-5; tentatively, D is TRBD1 (5 bases). Germline CDR1 and CDR2: SGHNT and YYREEE (reference sequence). This CDR3 has 14 amino acids. V was clipped by 4 bases and J by 5 bases, with 15 bases between them. The CDR3 region is CASSTSRVRETQYF. The CDR3 DNA reads TGTGCCAGCAGCACGAGCAGGGTCAGGGAGACCCAGTACTTC.

The J gene is TRBJ1-2, the V gene TRBV15; D is unclear. Per germline, CDR1 LNHNV and CDR2 YYDKDF (reference sequence). The CDR3 runs to 15 residues. Between the trimmed V and J ends, which lost 5 bases and 3 bases, there was a span of 16 bases. CDR3 coding DNA: TGTGCCACCAGCCTACCAGGTCGAGATTACTATGGCTACACCTTC. Its translation: CATSLPGRDYYGYTF.

This chain uses TRBV5-1 with TRBJ2-1; 7 positions match TRBD2. V gave up 4 bases and J gave up 2 bases; unmatched junction bases: 9. Germline assignment: CDR1 SGHRS and CDR2 YFSETQ. This CDR3 comprises 16 residues. CDR3 protein: CASSTSGGSPYNEQFF. In nucleotides, the CDR3 is TGCGCCAGCAGCACCTCCGGGGGGTCTCCCTACAATGAGCAGTTCTTC.

This clonotype was seen ten or more times. This chain connects TRBV20-1 to TRBJ2-5; D uncertain. Germline loops: CDR1 DFQATT, CDR2 SNEGSKA (reference sequence). The length of the CDR3 is 11 residues. Trimming took 4 bases from V and 4 from J, leaving 7 bases between them. The CDR3 region has the DNA TGCAGTGCTACCGGGTTAGAGACCCAGTACTTC. As protein: CSATGLETQYF.

This clonotype was seen a few times. This chain links TRBV3-1 with TRBJ2-5; D possibly matches TRBD1 or TRBD2 (5 bases each). The CDR3 runs 15 residues. Between the trimmed V and J ends, which lost 4 bases and 0 bases, there was a span of 12 bases. Germline values: CDR1 LGHDT, CDR2 YNNKEL (reference sequence). DNA of the CDR3: TGTGCCAGCAGCCTTCAGCCGGGACACCAAGAGACCCAGTACTTC. The encoded protein is CASSLQPGHQETQYF.

The sample holds a few counts of this clonotype. The rearrangement joins TRBV12-3 or TRBV12-4 to TRBJ2-7, with a weak D call TRBD1 (5 bases). The CDR3 contains 13 residues. V lost 7 bases, J lost 5 bases, and 15 bases lay in between. CDR3 DNA: TGTGCCAGCACCCTCAGGGTTCCCCACGAGCAGTACTTC. It codes for CASTLRVPHEQYF.

The V call is TRBV11-2, the J call TRBJ1-4, with D perhaps TRBD1 (5 bases). Germline values: CDR1 SGHAT, CDR2 FQNNGV. V lost 3 bases and J lost 8, with 16 bases in between. This CDR3 region has 15 residues. The chain's CDR3 is CASSFGRGGEEKLFF. Written as DNA, the CDR3 is TGTGCCAGCAGCTTCGGGAGGGGAGGGGAGGAAAAACTGTTTTTT.

The gene calls are TRBV7-8 and TRBJ2-3; the match to TRBD2 covers 8 bases. With 5 bases clipped from V and 11 bases from J, the junction kept 6 bases outside the gene matches. The CDR3 runs to 12 residues. The germline V gene encodes CDR1 SGHVS and CDR2 FQNEAQ. CDR3 in amino acids: CASSPGGVGQYF. Written as DNA, the CDR3 is TGTGCCAGCAGCCCGGGGGGGGTGGGGCAGTATTTT. Based on the CDR3 plus reference TRBV7-8 and TRBJ2-3, the full variable domain is GAGVSQSPRYKVAKRGQDVALRCDPISGHVSLFWYQQALGQGPEFLTYFQNEAQLDKSGLPSDRFFAERPEGSVSTLKIQRTQQEDSAVYLCASSPGGVGQYFGPGTRLTVL.

This clonotype was observed a handful of times. The chain recombines TRBV3-1 with TRBJ2-7, with D uncertain. Germline assignment: CDR1 LGHDT and CDR2 YNNKEL (reference sequence). V gave up 4 bases and J gave up 3 bases, with 13 bases separating them. The CDR3 has 14 residues. The CDR3 DNA sequence: TGTGCCAGCAGCCCGCGGTCCGATAACTACGAGCAGTACGTC. It encodes CASSPRSDNYEQYV.

The gene calls are TRBV5-1 and TRBJ1-1; D is perhaps TRBD1 (5 bases). V was shortened by 1 base and J by 3 bases, with 10 bases between the two germline ends. The CDR3 length is 14 residues. CDR1 SGHRS and CDR2 YFSETQ come from the germline V gene. In DNA, the CDR3 is TGCGCCAGCAGCTTGTCTCAGGGCGACACTGAAGCTTTCTTT. This translates into CASSLSQGDTEAFF.

To note about this clonotype: Relative to the germline gene, one junction end is altered; a read error may explain this. The rearrangement uses TRBV20-1 and TRBJ2-5; D gene uncertain. The CDR3 has 11 residues. Germline-derived CDR1 and CDR2 are DFQATT and SNEGSKA (reference sequence). The CDR3 is CSPRWAETKYF. The CDR3 DNA reads as TGCAGTCCGAGGTGGGCAGAGACCAAGTACTTC.

This clonotype was seen a handful of times. This chain connects TRBV7-3 to TRBJ2-3, with 7 bases fitting TRBD2. The J segment lost 1 base and the V segment lost 5 bases, leaving 6 bases of the junction unmatched. CDR1 is SGHTA and CDR2 is FQGTGA in the germline V gene. The CDR3 runs to 15 residues. The CDR3: CASSPVGGGTDTQYF. The CDR3 DNA follows: TGTGCCAGCAGCCCGGTTGGGGGGGGCACAGATACGCAGTATTTT.

The chain carries TRBV6-2 or TRBV6-3 and TRBJ2-3; TRBD2 matches 8 bases. The CDR3 length is 15 residues. Germline loops: CDR1 MNHEY, CDR2 SVGEGT. V shed 2 bases and J 4 bases; nucleotides not matched to a gene: 5. CDR3 nucleotides: TGTGCCAGCAGTTACGGCGGGGGGAGGTCAGATACGCAGTATTTT. This gives the protein CASSYGGGRSDTQYF.

The chain recombines TRBV6-2 or TRBV6-3 with TRBJ1-2; TRBD1 matches 11 bases. Germline-derived CDR1 and CDR2 are MNHEY and SVGEGT. The CDR3 covers 15 residues. V trimming: 5 bases; J trimming: 4 bases; junction bases outside the gene matches: 6. Written as DNA, the CDR3 is TGTGCCAGCAGTGGAAGGACAGGGGGCTCCTATGGCTACACCTTC. Amino acid sequence: CASSGRTGGSYGYTF.

The chain couples TRBV27 to TRBJ1-2; the match to TRBD1 covers 8 bases. Germline assignment: CDR1 MNHEY and CDR2 SMNVEV (reference sequence). This CDR3 is 15 amino acids long. The V segment lost 3 bases and the J segment 6 bases; nucleotides outside the gene matches: 9. The CDR3 DNA reads TGTGCCAGCAGTTTCTCCGACAGGACAGGGAATGGCTACACCTTC. Protein sequence: CASSFSDRTGNGYTF.

The table lists this clonotype with a few counts. The chain recombines TRBV4-1 with TRBJ1-5, with 11 bases lining up with TRBD1. The junction had 5 bases not matched to a gene; V was cut back by 4 bases and J by 3 bases. The CDR3 extends over 16 amino acids. Germline V gene sequence: CDR1 MGHRA, CDR2 YSYEKL. CDR3 loop: CASSRGQGGDNQPQHF. CDR3 DNA sequence: TGCGCCAGCAGCCGGGGACAGGGGGGTGACAATCAGCCCCAGCATTTT.

The chain recombines TRBV5-1 with TRBJ1-2; no clear D. The CDR3 is 14 residues long. CDR1 and CDR2 (germline): SGHRS, YFSETQ. Deletions cut 0 bases from V and 4 bases from J, with 10 bases between. CDR3 sequence (DNA): TGCGCCAGCAGCTTGGCAGGCGGACGCTATGGCTACACCTTC. This gives the protein CASSLAGGRYGYTF.

The chain combines TRBV6-5 with TRBJ1-1; D gene uncertain. This CDR3 region has 15 residues. The germline V and J ends were trimmed by 6 bases and 1 base, with 15 bases remaining between them. Germline V gene data show CDR1 as MNHEY and CDR2 as SVGAGI. The CDR3, as DNA: TGTGCCAGCAGGACCCCAGGAGGGAAGAACACTGAAGCTTTCTTT. It is translated as CASRTPGGKNTEAFF.

A few counts support this clonotype. The chain recombines TRBV21-1 with TRBJ2-7; the table calls TRBD1, which could not be checked here. TRBV21-1 is a listed pseudogene. The CDR3 loop spans 14 amino acids. The CDR3: CASSNGTGGYEQYV. CDR3 bases: TGTGCCAGCAGCAACGGGACAGGGGGCTACGAGCAGTACGTC.

This clonotype was seen many times. The junction does not match germline at one end; this may be a read error. J is TRBJ2-3 and V is TRBV7-9; D perhaps matches TRBD2 (5 bases). Germline CDR1 and CDR2: SEHNR and FQNEAQ (reference sequence). The CDR3 is 13 amino acids. CDR3 nucleotide sequence: TGCGCCAGCAGCTTAGAGGGTACAGATACGCAGTATTTT. This encodes CASSLEGTDTQYF.

The chain couples TRBV5-1 to TRBJ2-5; TRBD2 matches 7 bases. The CDR3 has 16 residues. Per germline, CDR1 SGHRS and CDR2 YFSETQ. Trimming cost V 3 bases and J 1 base; bases outside gene matches: 9. CDR3 in amino acids: CASSSQPAGIQETQYF. In DNA, the CDR3 is TGCGCCAGCAGCTCTCAGCCAGCGGGGATCCAAGAGACCCAGTACTTC. Full variable domain (outside the CDR3, taken from reference TRBV5-1 and TRBJ2-5): KAGVTQTPRYLIKTRGQQVTLSCSPISGHRSVSWYQQTPGQGLQFLFEYFSETQRNKGNFPGRFSGRQFSNSRSEMNVSTLELGDSALYLCASSSQPAGIQETQYFGPGTRLLVL.

This clonotype was counted a few times. The chain recombines TRBV7-9 with TRBJ2-7; D not resolved. The CDR3 runs 13 residues. Trimming stripped 5 bases from V and 3 bases from J, with 11 bases between. Germline loops: CDR1 SEHNR, CDR2 FQNEAQ (reference sequence). As DNA, the CDR3 is TGTGCCAGCAGCCACCGTGGTCTCTACGAGCAGTACGTC. It codes for CASSHRGLYEQYV.